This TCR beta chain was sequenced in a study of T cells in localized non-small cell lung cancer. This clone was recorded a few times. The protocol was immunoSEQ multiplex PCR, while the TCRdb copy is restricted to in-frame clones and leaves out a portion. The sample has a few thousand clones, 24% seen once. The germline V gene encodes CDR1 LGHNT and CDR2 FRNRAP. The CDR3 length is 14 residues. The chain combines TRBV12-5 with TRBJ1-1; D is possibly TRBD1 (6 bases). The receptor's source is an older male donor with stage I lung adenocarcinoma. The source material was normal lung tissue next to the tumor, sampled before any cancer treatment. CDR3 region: CASTPGHRNTEAFF. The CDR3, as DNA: TGTGCCAGCACCCCGGGACACAGGAACACTGAAGCTTTCTTT.